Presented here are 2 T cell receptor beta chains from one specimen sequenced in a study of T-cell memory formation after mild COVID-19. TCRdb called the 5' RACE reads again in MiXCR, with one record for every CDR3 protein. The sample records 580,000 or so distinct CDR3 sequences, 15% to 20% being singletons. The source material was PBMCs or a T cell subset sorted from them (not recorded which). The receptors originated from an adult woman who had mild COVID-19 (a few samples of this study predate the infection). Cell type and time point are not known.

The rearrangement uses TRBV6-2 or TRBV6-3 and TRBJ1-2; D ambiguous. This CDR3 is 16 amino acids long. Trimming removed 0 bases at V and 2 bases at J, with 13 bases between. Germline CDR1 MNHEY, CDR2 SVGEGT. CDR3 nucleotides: TGTGCCAGCAGTTACTCACCCGGACGACCGAACTATGGCTACACCTTC. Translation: CASSYSPGRPNYGYTF.

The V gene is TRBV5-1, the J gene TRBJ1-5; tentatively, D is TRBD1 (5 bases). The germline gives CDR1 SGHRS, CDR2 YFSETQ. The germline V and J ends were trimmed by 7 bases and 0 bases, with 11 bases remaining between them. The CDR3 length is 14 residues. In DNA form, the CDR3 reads TGCGCCAGCCGCAAAGGGGATAGCAATCAGCCCCAGCATTTT. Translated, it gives CASRKGDSNQPQHF.